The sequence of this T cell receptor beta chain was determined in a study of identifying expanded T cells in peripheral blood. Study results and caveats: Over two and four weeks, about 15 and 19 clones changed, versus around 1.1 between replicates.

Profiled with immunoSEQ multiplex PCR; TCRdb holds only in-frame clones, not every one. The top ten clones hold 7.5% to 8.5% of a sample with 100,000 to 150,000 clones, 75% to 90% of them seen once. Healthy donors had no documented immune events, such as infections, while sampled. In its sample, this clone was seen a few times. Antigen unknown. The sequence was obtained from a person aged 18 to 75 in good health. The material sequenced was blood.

CDR3: CASSSTPSPLHF. The CDR3 region has the DNA TGTGCCAGCAGCTCAACACCTTCACCCCTCCACTTT. The chain uses TRBV7-9 and TRBJ1-6; D uncertain. Deletions cut 4 bases from V and 9 bases from J, with 7 bases between. Germline V gene data show CDR1 as SEHNR and CDR2 as FQNEAQ (reference sequence). CDR3 length equals 12 residues.